The clone carrying this T cell receptor (beta chain) was detected only a few times. Antigen unknown. This entry is derived from a study of cytomegalovirus exposure and HLA in healthy donors. Study-level background: Previous work identified 120 million or so unique TCR beta sequences from 150 million to 200 million T cells.

Both 60 Vbeta primers and 13 Jbeta primers went into the PCR. Sequenced by immunoSEQ multiplex PCR; TCRdb stores in-frame clones only, minus some. The sample holds around 130,000 clones; around 77% are singletons and the top ten take about 5.3%. Study-wide results and limits: Likely technical artifact: a cluster of highly shared sequence variants. Some V segments could not be told apart, so they were left out, TRBV6-2 and TRBV6-3 among them. Roughly uniform depth of sequencing across donors was assumed in presence/absence analyses.

V was pared by 5 bases and J by 3 bases, with 5 bases of the junction left unmatched. Germline lookup yields CDR1 LNHDA and CDR2 SQIVND (reference sequence). This CDR3 region has 14 residues. What was sequenced was PBMCs. The clonotype was recovered from a man aged 25-40 years in good health and CMV-seronegative. The V call is TRBV19, the J call TRBJ2-7; 9 bases agree with TRBD1. The CDR3 DNA reads TGTGCCAGTAGTCTCGGGACAGGGCGCTACGAGCAGTACTTC. Translated, it gives CASSLGTGRYEQYF. The complete variable domain, with remaining parts taken from reference TRBV19 and TRBJ2-7, reads DGGITQSPKYLFRKEGQNVTLSCEQNLNHDAMYWYRQDPGQGLRLIYYSQIVNDFQKGDIAEGYSVSREKKESFPLTVTSAQKNPTAFYLCASSLGTGRYEQYFGPGTRLTVT.